This TCR beta chain was recorded in a study of vaccination effects on CD4 cells after COVID-19. Study summary: As their vaccination, participants received two doses of either BNT162b2 or mRNA-1273.

Data came from immunoSEQ multiplex PCR; TCRdb stores just in-frame clones and leaves some out. The table lists tens of thousands of clones, roughly three quarters of them singletons. Antigen-specific CD4+ T cells were first expanded with viral peptide pools by the ViraFEST assay and only then sequenced. After around ten days in culture, the CD4+ T cells were isolated. The study found no prior SARS-CoV-2 infection in the vaccine recipients, who tested negative for nucleocapsid antibodies. V lost 4 bases and J lost 3, with 4 bases in between. The CDR3 length is 12 residues. Per germline, CDR1 ENHRY and CDR2 SYGVKD. This clone has a handful of counts. The antigen is not known.

V is TRBV10-3 and J is TRBJ1-5; no firm D call. The source was CD4+ T cells from PBMCs cultured with HCoV-OC43 spike peptides, collected before COVID-19 vaccination. Subset defined: HCoV-OC43 spike overlapping peptide pool stimulation. This receptor was obtained from a human donor who received a COVID-19 vaccine. The CDR3 is CAISGPNQPQHF. CDR3 in DNA: TGTGCCATCAGTGGCCCCAATCAGCCCCAGCATTTT.